These 30 T cell receptor beta chains were sequenced from one sample in a study of human T cells and chemical hapten exposure. MiXCR, applied by TCRdb to the RACE reads, yields one record per CDR3 protein. The table includes about 380,000 distinct CDR3 sequences, approximately 4.4% detected once. Time point: patch test 1, 2 weeks after DPC sensitization. As to treatment: therapeutic diphenylcyclopropenone sensitization with weekly scalp DPC. The specimen was whole blood, collected in connection with sensitization to the hapten diphenylcyclopropenone (DPC). Source of these receptors: a woman in her forties or fifties with alopecia areata. Some clones in this sample may be carry-over from other donors' samples.

This clonotype was counted ten times or more. V usage is TRBV10-3 and J usage is TRBJ2-3; 9 bases are shared with TRBD2. V lost 6 bases to trimming and J lost 0 bases; unmatched junction nucleotides: 7. CDR1 is ENHRY and CDR2 is SYGVKD in the germline V gene. The CDR3 sequence is 16 residues long. This CDR3 is CAIRPSGVDSTDTQYF. CDR3 nucleotide sequence: TGTGCCATCAGGCCTAGCGGGGTGGATAGCACAGATACGCAGTATTTT.

The chain combines TRBV5-6 with TRBJ2-2, with D possibly matching TRBD1 (6 bases). The CDR3 is made up of 12 amino acids. Trimming shortened V by 4 bases and J by 5 bases, and 6 bases separated the two germline ends. CDR1 is SGHDT, CDR2 YYEEEE, per germline. The CDR3 spells CASSTGTGELFF. In DNA form, the CDR3 reads TGTGCCAGCAGCACAGGGACCGGGGAGCTGTTTTTT.

This clonotype was picked up a small number of times. This chain uses TRBV9 with TRBJ2-7; no clear D gene. Trimming took off 2 bases at V and 4 bases at J, with 10 bases between the two ends. The CDR3 sequence is 13 residues long. Germline V CDR1 and CDR2: SGDLS, YYNGEE. In DNA, the CDR3 is TGTGCCAGCAGCGTGGCAGACCAATACGAGCAGTACTTC. Encoded protein: CASSVADQYEQYF.

There are many counts of this clonotype. CDR3 DNA sequence: TGTGCCAGCAGCCAAGATCCACACCGCGGAGGGAGAAATGAAAAACTGTTTTTT. This sequence encodes CASSQDPHRGGRNEKLFF. The V call is TRBV3-1, the J call TRBJ1-4, with D unresolved. Germline lookup yields CDR1 LGHDT and CDR2 YNNKEL (reference sequence). V was shortened by 0 bases and J by 5 bases, with 19 bases between the two germline ends. The CDR3 is 18 amino acids.

In its sample, this clonotype was seen a few times. The chain links TRBV18 to TRBJ2-1; D is ambiguous. The ends were cut back, 0 bases at V and 0 bases at J, with 9 bases in the middle. This CDR3 is 16 amino acids long. From germline, CDR1 is KGHSH and CDR2 LQKENI. DNA of the CDR3: TGTGCCAGCTCACCACCGGTACCAAGCTCCTACAATGAGCAGTTCTTC. Translating gives CASSPPVPSSYNEQFF.

The rearrangement joins TRBV5-1 to TRBJ2-7, with D maybe TRBD2 (5 bases). The CDR3 runs 15 residues. Trimming cost V 4 bases and J 0 bases, with 14 bases left between them. Germline V gives CDR1 SGHRS, CDR2 YFSETQ. CDR3 region: CASSPRTGSSYEQYF. The CDR3 DNA reads TGCGCCAGCAGCCCCAGGACTGGGAGCTCCTACGAGCAGTACTTC. Full variable domain (remainder filled in from reference TRBV5-1 and TRBJ2-7): KAGVTQTPRYLIKTRGQQVTLSCSPISGHRSVSWYQQTPGQGLQFLFEYFSETQRNKGNFPGRFSGRQFSNSRSEMNVSTLELGDSALYLCASSPRTGSSYEQYFGPGTRLTVT.

This clonotype was counted between two and nine times. The chain is built from TRBV7-7 and TRBJ2-3, with D tentatively TRBD1 (6 bases). Germline CDR1 SSHAT, CDR2 FNYEAQ (reference sequence). The CDR3 totals 13 residues. Trimming took 2 bases from V and 4 from J, leaving 7 bases between them. CDR3 sequence: CASSLHRADTQYF. CDR3 sequence (DNA): TGTGCCAGCAGCTTACACAGGGCAGATACGCAGTATTTT.

This clonotype was seen only a few times. J is TRBJ2-1 and V is TRBV15; D gene uncertain. Germline V CDR1 and CDR2: LNHNV, YYDKDF (reference sequence). This CDR3 is built from 12 residues. The V gene lost 1 base and the J gene lost 9 bases, with 7 bases spanning the gap. The CDR3 DNA is TGTGCCACCAGCAGAGTTTACGGTGAGCAGTTCTTC. It yields the protein CATSRVYGEQFF.

This clonotype occurred many times. The chain is built from TRBV19 and TRBJ2-1, with D unclear. Trimming removed 10 bases from V and 5 bases from J, with 15 bases in between. The CDR3 sequence is 13 residues long. CDR1 is LNHDA, CDR2 SQIVND, per germline (reference sequence). CDR3 in amino acids: CATSLGPDNEQFF. The CDR3 nucleotides are TGTGCCACCTCTTTGGGCCCTGACAATGAGCAGTTCTTC. Full variable domain (remainder filled in from reference TRBV19 and TRBJ2-1): DGGITQSPKYLFRKEGQNVTLSCEQNLNHDAMYWYRQDPGQGLRLIYYSQIVNDFQKGDIAEGYSVSREKKESFPLTVTSAQKNPTAFYLCATSLGPDNEQFFGPGTRLTVL.

This clonotype has ten or more counts. The chain couples TRBV6-5 to TRBJ2-1; TRBD2 agrees at 14 bases. CDR3 length: 16 residues. With 6 bases clipped from V and 8 bases from J, the junction kept 9 bases outside the gene matches. The V gene's germline CDR1 is MNHEY and CDR2 SVGAGI. This chain's CDR3 is CASSPTSGRAPDEQFF. CDR3 coding DNA: TGTGCCAGCAGCCCGACTAGCGGGAGGGCCCCGGATGAGCAGTTCTTC.

In its sample, this clonotype was seen many times. The gene calls are TRBV4-3 and TRBJ2-1; D gene uncertain. The CDR3 has 14 residues. Germline CDR1 LGHNA, CDR2 YSLEER. Trimming shortened V by 0 bases and J by 1 base, and 4 bases separated the two germline ends. The CDR3 is CASSQERSYNEQFF. In nucleotides, the CDR3 is TGCGCCAGCAGCCAAGAAAGATCCTACAATGAGCAGTTCTTC.

This clonotype was seen at least ten times. The chain couples TRBV5-1 to TRBJ2-3, with 7 bases identical to TRBD1. The CDR3 contains 15 residues. Germline CDR1 is SGHRS and CDR2 is YFSETQ. The trim removed 0 bases at V and 2 bases at J, leaving 3 bases unmatched. In DNA, the CDR3 is TGCGCCAGCAGCTTGGAGGGGGCCCACACAGATACGCAGTATTTT. Residues: CASSLEGAHTDTQYF.

This clonotype has ten or more counts. The rearrangement joins TRBV4-1 to TRBJ1-6, with a weak D call TRBD1 (5 bases). The V gene's germline CDR1 is MGHRA and CDR2 YSYEKL. The length of the CDR3 is 16 residues. V lost 0 bases to trimming and J lost 5 bases, with 11 bases between them. This CDR3 is CASSQDGMGHNSPLHF. The CDR3 nucleotides are TGCGCCAGCAGCCAAGACGGGATGGGGCATAATTCACCCCTCCACTTT.

This clonotype was observed many times. In DNA, the CDR3 is TGCAGCGCACGAACCTCCCTTAGCGGCTTCACAGATACGCAGTATTTT. This encodes CSARTSLSGFTDTQYF. V and J are TRBV29-1 and TRBJ2-3, with D perhaps matching TRBD2 (6 bases). The CDR3 totals 16 residues. Trimming removed 7 bases at V and 2 bases at J, with 22 bases between. CDR1 is SQVTM, CDR2 ANQGSEA, per germline.

This clonotype came up a few times. The chain links TRBV20-1 to TRBJ1-1; TRBD1 is a possible D gene (6 bases). V lost 6 bases, J lost 4 bases, and 12 bases lay in between. CDR3 length equals 12 residues. CDR1 and CDR2 (germline): DFQATT, SNEGSKA (reference sequence). The CDR3 DNA follows: TGCAGTGCCCCCCCAGGGGCCACTGAAGCTTTCTTT. Protein: CSAPPGATEAFF.

This clonotype occurred a few times. This chain's CDR3 is CASSFASRGLYEKLFF. CDR3 sequence (DNA): TGTGCCAGCAGCTTCGCCTCCAGGGGTTTATACGAAAAACTGTTTTTT. The V and J genes are TRBV7-8 and TRBJ1-4; perhaps TRBD1 as D (6 bases). CDR1 and CDR2 from the germline V gene are SGHVS and FQNEAQ. There are 16 residues in the CDR3. Trimming removed 3 bases at V and 8 bases at J, with 19 bases between.

This clonotype was recorded many times. The chain has TRBV28 and TRBJ2-7; 8 positions match TRBD1. Germline trimming cut 1 base from V and 7 bases from J; bases unmatched to any gene: 9. The length of the CDR3 is 15 residues. The germline V gene has CDR1 MDHEN and CDR2 SYDVKM. CDR3: CASSLSSRQGKEQYF. The CDR3 region has the DNA TGTGCCAGCAGTTTATCCTCTCGACAGGGGAAAGAGCAGTACTTC. Drawing the rest from reference TRBV28 and TRBJ2-7, the complete variable domain is DVKVTQSSRYLVKRTGEKVFLECVQDMDHENMFWYRQDPGLGLRLIYFSYDVKMKEKGDIPEGYSVSREKKERFSLILESASTNQTSMYLCASSLSSRQGKEQYFGPGTRLTVT.

Ten or more counts support this clonotype. The V call is TRBV2, the J call TRBJ2-3; 8 positions match TRBD2. This CDR3 region has 16 residues. Trimming took 1 base from V and 5 from J; bases not matched to a gene: 8. CDR1 is SNHLY, CDR2 FYNNEI, per germline. CDR3 nucleotides: TGTGCCAGCAGTGAAGAGGTTAGCGGGGTTGGAGATACGCAGTATTTT. Its translation: CASSEEVSGVGDTQYF. Based on the CDR3 plus reference TRBV2 and TRBJ2-3, the full variable domain is EPEVTQTPSHQVTQMGQEVILRCVPISNHLYFYWYRQILGQKVEFLVSFYNNEISEKSEIFDDQFSVERPDGSNFTLKIRSTKLEDSAMYFCASSEEVSGVGDTQYFGPGTRLTVL.

This clonotype was detected many times. The genes are TRBV4-2 and TRBJ2-5; no clear D. The CDR3 is 12 residues long. The V gene's germline CDR1 is LGHNA and CDR2 YNFKEQ. Between the trimmed V and J ends, which lost 0 bases and 5 bases, there was a span of 4 bases. The DNA of the CDR3 is TGTGCCAGCAGCCAAGATTTGGAGACCCAGTACTTC. This codes for CASSQDLETQYF.

The chain couples TRBV20-1 to TRBJ1-5; 9 bases align to TRBD1. The CDR3 spans 19 residues. Losses at the gene ends were 1 base for V and 0 bases for J; bases not matched to a gene: 13. Germline loops: CDR1 DFQATT, CDR2 SNEGSKA (reference sequence). The CDR3 nucleotides are TGCAGTGCTAGAGGTCAGAGGAATACAGGGGGCCTTAGCAATCAGCCCCAGCATTTT. Its translation: CSARGQRNTGGLSNQPQHF.

There are many counts of this clonotype. The chain recombines TRBV6-4 with TRBJ2-1, with TRBD2 matching over 10 bases. J lost 3 bases, V lost 6 bases, and 8 bases had no gene match. Germline assignment: CDR1 MRHNA and CDR2 SNTAGT. This CDR3 comprises 16 residues. CDR3 in amino acids: CASSGVAGGHYNEQFF. The CDR3 bases are TGTGCCAGCAGCGGGGTAGCGGGAGGTCACTACAATGAGCAGTTCTTC.

This clonotype was observed a few times. The V call is TRBV20-1, the J call TRBJ2-7; the D gene is possibly TRBD1 (6 bases). CDR1 is DFQATT and CDR2 is SNEGSKA in the germline V gene (reference sequence). The CDR3 spans 10 residues. V lost 3 bases to trimming and J lost 6 bases, with 6 bases between them. CDR3 sequence (DNA): TGCAGTGCTAGCAGGGGCGAGCAGTACTTC. Translating gives CSASRGEQYF.

This clonotype was seen many times. The V gene is TRBV6-2 or TRBV6-3, the J gene TRBJ1-5, with TRBD1 as a possible D gene (6 bases). The germline V gene encodes CDR1 MNHEY and CDR2 SVGEGT. V shed 6 bases and J shed 4 bases, with 13 bases lying between them. The CDR3 consists of 14 residues. The CDR3 here is CASRNGGRNQPQHF. The DNA for the CDR3 is TGTGCCAGCAGGAACGGGGGCCGGAATCAGCCCCAGCATTTT.

This clonotype has a count of ten or more. The V call is TRBV27, the J call TRBJ1-4, with D possibly being TRBD1 (6 bases). Germline V gene lookup returns CDR1 MNHEY and CDR2 SMNVEV (reference sequence). V was pared by 3 bases and J by 2 bases, with 13 bases between. CDR3 length: 16 residues. The CDR3 region has the DNA TGTGCCAGCAGTTTGTCGTGGACAGCTACTAATGAAAAACTGTTTTTT. Its translation: CASSLSWTATNEKLFF.

This clonotype was seen at least ten times. The rearrangement links TRBV13 to TRBJ1-2, with D possibly matching TRBD1 (6 bases). V was shortened by 5 bases and J by 3 bases, with 16 bases between the two germline ends. The CDR3 has 15 residues. Germline CDR1 reads PRHDT; CDR2 reads FYEKMQ (reference sequence). The CDR3 nucleotides are TGTGCCAGCAGCAGGGCCAGGGGAGTGGACTATGGCTACACCTTC. It yields the protein CASSRARGVDYGYTF.

This clonotype was detected only a few times. The rearrangement uses TRBV27 and TRBJ1-1; D is possibly TRBD1 (5 bases). The CDR3 loop spans 16 amino acids. Germline loops: CDR1 MNHEY, CDR2 SMNVEV (reference sequence). The V end lost 2 bases, the J end lost 0 bases, and 13 bases lay between the germline ends. CDR3 protein: CASSLKGTNMNTEAFF. The CDR3 nucleotides read TGTGCCAGCAGTTTAAAGGGGACGAACATGAACACTGAAGCTTTCTTT.

The CDR3 region is CASSPRGTSGTSHQYF. The CDR3 nucleotides read TGTGCCAGCAGCCCACGCGGGACTAGCGGGACGAGTCACCAGTACTTC. The chain combines TRBV6-5 with TRBJ2-5, with 13 bases lining up with TRBD2. The CDR3 length is 16 residues. The germline CDR1 and CDR2 sequences are MNHEY and SVGAGI. With 6 bases clipped from V and 10 bases from J, the junction kept 14 bases outside the gene matches.

This chain links TRBV2 with TRBJ2-7; D remains unclear. V was cut by 8 bases and J by 2 bases, with 7 bases left in between. Germline V gives CDR1 SNHLY, CDR2 FYNNEI. The CDR3 sequence is 11 residues long. CDR3 coding DNA: TGTGCCAGCCATCAAGCCTACGAGCAGTACTTC. As protein: CASHQAYEQYF.

This clonotype was seen ten or more times. The chain joins TRBV29-1 to TRBJ1-1, with D maybe TRBD1 (6 bases). The CDR3 covers 11 residues. V lost 6 bases and J 8 bases, leaving 13 bases between the germline ends. Germline V lookup: CDR1 SQVTM, CDR2 ANQGSEA. The CDR3 is CSVATGFEAFF. The CDR3 nucleotides read TGCAGCGTCGCCACAGGGTTCGAAGCTTTCTTT.

This clonotype was counted only a few times. The rearrangement links TRBV12-3 or TRBV12-4 to TRBJ1-4, with D perhaps TRBD1 (5 bases). This CDR3 is built from 16 residues. V dropped 3 bases and J dropped 3 bases, with 14 bases sitting between them. The CDR3 DNA reads as TGTGCCAGCAGTTTGGGTTCCCTGGGGGCTAATGAAAAACTGTTTTTT. Translated, it gives CASSLGSLGANEKLFF.